This T cell receptor (beta chain) was captured in a study of blood T cell repertoires in COVID-19. Study-level background: COVID-19 samples from acute and convalescent phases originated in the United States, Italy and Spain. PBMCs, B-cell-depleted T cells, or T cells were the source of the cDNA or gDNA that made up the material.

Original handling: Amplification of reference gene primers was used by the study to estimate nucleated cell counts. The data were produced by immunoSEQ multiplex PCR, yet TCRdb's version contains in-frame clones alone and is incomplete. V and J calls and clone size are copied from that table; D and trimming were computed from the DNA. The repertoire consists of more than 150,000 clones, with nearly 90% occurring once and the leading ten covering 0.62%. This clone was recorded once. The CDR3 is 16 residues long. The germline V gene encodes CDR1 MNHEY and CDR2 SMNVEV (reference sequence). V was pared by 5 bases and J by 1 base, with 10 bases of the junction left unmatched.

The gene calls are TRBV27 and TRBJ1-1; 7 bases line up with TRBD1. The TCR sequence derives from a middle-aged man with acute or convalescent COVID-19. The sample taken for sequencing was peripheral blood. CDR3 sequence reads: CASSPLRDRANTEAFF. CDR3 bases: TGTGCCAGCAGTCCACTCCGTGACAGGGCGAACACTGAAGCTTTCTTT.